What follows describes a single T cell receptor beta chain. Trimming removed 4 bases at V and 1 base at J, with 19 bases between. The CDR3 sequence is 17 residues long. Germline V gene data show CDR1 as LGHNA and CDR2 as YNFKEQ. The sample belongs to a study of patients and donors after allogeneic stem cell transplantation. Each CDR3 protein gets one entry after TCRdb re-called the RT-PCR reads with MiXCR. The sample lists some 960,000 distinct CDR3 sequences; roughly 18% were seen once. V usage is TRBV4-2 and J usage is TRBJ1-1; perhaps TRBD1 as D (5 bases). This clonotype was sampled from a human donor who was either an allogeneic HSCT recipient or a stem cell or donor lymphocyte infusion donor (not recorded which). It is not recorded whose cells these are; they may come from a transplant donor. Source material: blood, either unsorted or a sorted T cell fraction (not recorded which). CDR3 in amino acids: CASSRSPGLKTNTEAFF. Written as DNA, the CDR3 is TGTGCCAGCAGCCGATCACCGGGGCTAAAGACGAACACTGAAGCTTTCTTT.